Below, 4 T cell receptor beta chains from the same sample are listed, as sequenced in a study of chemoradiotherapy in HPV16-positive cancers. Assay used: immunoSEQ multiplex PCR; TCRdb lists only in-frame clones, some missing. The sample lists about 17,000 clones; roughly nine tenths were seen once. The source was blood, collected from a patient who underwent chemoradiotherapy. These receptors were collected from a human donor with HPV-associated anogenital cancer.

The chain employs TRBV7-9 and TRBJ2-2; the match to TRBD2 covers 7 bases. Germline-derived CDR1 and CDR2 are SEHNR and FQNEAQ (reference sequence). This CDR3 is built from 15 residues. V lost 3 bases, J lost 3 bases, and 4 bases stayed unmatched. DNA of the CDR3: TGTGCCAGCAGCTTCCGGGGAGGGGACACCGGGGAGCTGTTTTTT. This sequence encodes CASSFRGGDTGELFF.

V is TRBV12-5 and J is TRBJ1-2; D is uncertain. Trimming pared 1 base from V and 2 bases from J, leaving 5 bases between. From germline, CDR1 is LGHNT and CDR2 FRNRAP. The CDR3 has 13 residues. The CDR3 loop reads CASGLGPNYGYTF. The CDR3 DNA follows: TGTGCTAGTGGTTTGGGGCCCAACTATGGCTACACCTTC.

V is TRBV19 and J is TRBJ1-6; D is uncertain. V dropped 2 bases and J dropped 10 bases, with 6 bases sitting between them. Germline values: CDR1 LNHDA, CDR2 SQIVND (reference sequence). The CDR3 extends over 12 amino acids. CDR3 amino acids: CASSILGSPLHF. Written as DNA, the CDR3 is TGTGCCAGTAGTATACTCGGCTCACCCCTCCACTTT.

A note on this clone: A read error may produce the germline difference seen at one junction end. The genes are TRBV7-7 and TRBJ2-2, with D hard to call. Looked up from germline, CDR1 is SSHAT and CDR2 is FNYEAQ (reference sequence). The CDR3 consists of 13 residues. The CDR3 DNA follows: TGTGCTAGCAGCTTAGGGCGAACCGGGGAGCTGTTTTTT. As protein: CASSLGRTGELFF.